This T cell receptor beta chain was profiled in a study of blood T cell repertoires in COVID-19. Clones were sequenced by immunoSEQ multiplex PCR, and TCRdb holds only the in-frame ones, with some missing. The table has about 170,000 clones, roughly 89% seen once. What was sequenced was peripheral blood. The TCR was taken from a man aged 18 to 30 with active or convalescent COVID-19.

This CDR3 is CASSILSGGINEQFF. Here the CDR3 DNA reads TGTGCCAGTAGTATTTTGAGCGGGGGTATCAATGAGCAGTTCTTC. This chain connects TRBV19 to TRBJ2-1, with TRBD2 matching 8 bases. The CDR3 is 15 residues long. V lost 3 bases and J lost 6; bases outside the gene matches: 7. Germline V CDR1 and CDR2: LNHDA, SQIVND (reference sequence).